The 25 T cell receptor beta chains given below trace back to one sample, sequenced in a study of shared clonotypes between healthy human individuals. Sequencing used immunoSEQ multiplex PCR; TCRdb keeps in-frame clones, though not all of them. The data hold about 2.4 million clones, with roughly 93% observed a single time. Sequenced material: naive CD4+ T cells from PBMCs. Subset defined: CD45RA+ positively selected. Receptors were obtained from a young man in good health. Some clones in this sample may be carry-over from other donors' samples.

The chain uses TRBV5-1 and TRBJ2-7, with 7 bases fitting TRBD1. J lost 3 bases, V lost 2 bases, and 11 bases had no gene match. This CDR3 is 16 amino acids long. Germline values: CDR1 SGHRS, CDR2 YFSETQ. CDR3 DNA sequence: TGCGCCAGCAGCTTTACTATACAGGGGTCCGGCTACGAGCAGTACTTC. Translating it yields CASSFTIQGSGYEQYF.

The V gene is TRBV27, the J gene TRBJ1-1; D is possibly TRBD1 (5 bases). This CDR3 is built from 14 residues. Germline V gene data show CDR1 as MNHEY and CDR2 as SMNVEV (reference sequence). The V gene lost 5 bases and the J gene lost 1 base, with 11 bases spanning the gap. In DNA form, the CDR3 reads TGTGCCAGCAGTCCCTTAGGGACGAACACTGAAGCTTTCTTT. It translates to CASSPLGTNTEAFF.

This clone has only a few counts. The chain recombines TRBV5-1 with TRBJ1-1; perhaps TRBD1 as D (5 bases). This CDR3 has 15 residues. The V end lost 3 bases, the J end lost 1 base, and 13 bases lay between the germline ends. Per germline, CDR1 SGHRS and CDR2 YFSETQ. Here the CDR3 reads CASSYSGRPNTEAFF. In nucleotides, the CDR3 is TGCGCCAGCAGCTATTCAGGGCGACCGAACACTGAAGCTTTCTTT.

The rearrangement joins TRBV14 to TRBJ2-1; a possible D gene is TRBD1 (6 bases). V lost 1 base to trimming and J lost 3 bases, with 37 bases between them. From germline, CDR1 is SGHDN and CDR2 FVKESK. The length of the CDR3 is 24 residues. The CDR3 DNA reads TGTGCCAGCAGCCAAGGAGGGCCGGATATTCTCGGGCTAGCAACAGGGAAGTTCTACAATGAGCAGTTCTTC. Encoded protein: CASSQGGPDILGLATGKFYNEQFF.

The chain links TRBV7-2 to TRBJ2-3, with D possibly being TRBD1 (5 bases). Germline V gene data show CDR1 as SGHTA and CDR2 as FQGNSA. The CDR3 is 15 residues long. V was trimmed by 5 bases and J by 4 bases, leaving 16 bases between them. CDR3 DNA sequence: TGTGCCAGCAGCCTCACGACAGATTCGGCAGATACGCAGTATTTT. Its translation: CASSLTTDSADTQYF.

The CDR3 nucleotides are TGCGCCAGCCGAGGACAGGGGGTTACTGAAGCTTTCTTT. Residues: CASRGQGVTEAFF. V is TRBV10-2 and J is TRBJ1-1; TRBD1 aligns across 10 bases. The CDR3 totals 13 residues. Germline assignment: CDR1 WSHSY and CDR2 SAAADI. The V segment lost 8 bases and the J segment 5 bases; nucleotides outside the gene matches: 5.

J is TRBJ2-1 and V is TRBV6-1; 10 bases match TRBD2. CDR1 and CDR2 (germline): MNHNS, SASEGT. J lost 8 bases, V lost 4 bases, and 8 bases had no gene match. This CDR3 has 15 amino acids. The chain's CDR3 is CASSVSSGRSDEQFF. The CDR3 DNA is TGTGCCAGCAGTGTATCTAGCGGGAGAAGCGATGAGCAGTTCTTC.

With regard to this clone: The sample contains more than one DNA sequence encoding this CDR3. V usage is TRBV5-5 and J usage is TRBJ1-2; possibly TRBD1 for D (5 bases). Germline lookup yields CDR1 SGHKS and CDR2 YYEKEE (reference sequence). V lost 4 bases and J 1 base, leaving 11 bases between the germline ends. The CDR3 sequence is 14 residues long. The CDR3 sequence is CASSPGQGNYGYTF. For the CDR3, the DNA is TGTGCCAGCAGCCCAGGGCAGGGTAACTATGGCTACACCTTC. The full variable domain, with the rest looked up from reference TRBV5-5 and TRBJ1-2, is DAGVTQSPTHLIKTRGQQVTLRCSPISGHKSVSWYQQVLGQGPQFIFQYYEKEERGRGNFPDRFSARQFPNYSSELNVNALLLGDSALYLCASSPGQGNYGYTFGSGTRLTVV.

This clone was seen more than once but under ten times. In nucleotides, the CDR3 is TGCAGCGTTGTGGGCACGAACACTGAAGCTTTCTTT. Encoded protein: CSVVGTNTEAFF. The V and J genes are TRBV29-1 and TRBJ1-1; D is unresolved. Germline V gene sequence: CDR1 SQVTM, CDR2 ANQGSEA. The CDR3 loop spans 12 amino acids. V was pared by 4 bases and J by 1 base, with 7 bases between.

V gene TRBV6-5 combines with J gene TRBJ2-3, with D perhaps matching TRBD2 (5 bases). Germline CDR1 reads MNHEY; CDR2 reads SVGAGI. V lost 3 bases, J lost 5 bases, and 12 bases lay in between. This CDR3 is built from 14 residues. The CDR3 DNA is TGTGCCAGCAGTTATGGTCTGGACTTAGATACGCAGTATTTT. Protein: CASSYGLDLDTQYF.

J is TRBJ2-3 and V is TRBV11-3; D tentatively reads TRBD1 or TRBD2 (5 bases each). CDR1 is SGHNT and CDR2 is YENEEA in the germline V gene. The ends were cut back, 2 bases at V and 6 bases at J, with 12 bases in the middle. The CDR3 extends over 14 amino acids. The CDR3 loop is CASSLRGAFDTQYF. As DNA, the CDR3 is TGTGCCAGCAGCTTAAGAGGGGCCTTCGATACGCAGTATTTT.

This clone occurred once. The CDR3 spells CASSSRQGGSQFF. The CDR3 nucleotides are TGTGCCAGCAGCTCCCGGCAGGGCGGCTCGCAGTTCTTC. V and J are TRBV6-5 and TRBJ2-1, with D possibly being TRBD1 (5 bases). Trimming pared 6 bases from V and 12 bases from J, leaving 18 bases between. Germline V gene sequence: CDR1 MNHEY, CDR2 SVGAGI. The CDR3 is 13 residues long.

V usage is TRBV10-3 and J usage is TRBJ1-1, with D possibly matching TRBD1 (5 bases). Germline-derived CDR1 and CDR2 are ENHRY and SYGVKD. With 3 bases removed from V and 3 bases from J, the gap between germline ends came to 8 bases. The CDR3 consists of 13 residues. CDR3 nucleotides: TGTGCCATCAGTGACAGGGAGGACACTGAAGCTTTCTTT. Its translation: CAISDREDTEAFF.

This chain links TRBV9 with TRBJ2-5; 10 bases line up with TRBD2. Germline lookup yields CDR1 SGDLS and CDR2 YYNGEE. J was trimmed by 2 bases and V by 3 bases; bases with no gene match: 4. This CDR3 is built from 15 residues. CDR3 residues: CASSGGLAVQETQYF. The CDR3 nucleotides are TGTGCCAGCAGCGGCGGACTAGCGGTACAAGAGACCCAGTACTTC.

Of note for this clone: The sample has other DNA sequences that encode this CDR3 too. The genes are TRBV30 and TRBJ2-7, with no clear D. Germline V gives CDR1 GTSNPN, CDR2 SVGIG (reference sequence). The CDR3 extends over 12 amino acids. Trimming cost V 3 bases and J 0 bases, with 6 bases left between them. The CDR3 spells CAWSGFSYEQYF. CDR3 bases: TGTGCCTGGAGCGGGTTCTCCTACGAGCAGTACTTC. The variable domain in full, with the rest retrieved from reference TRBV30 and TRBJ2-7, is SQTIHQWPATLVQPVGSPLSLECTVEGTSNPNLYWYRQAAGRGLQLLFYSVGIGQISSEVPQNLSASRPQDRQFILSSKKLLLSDSGFYLCAWSGFSYEQYFGPGTRLTVT.

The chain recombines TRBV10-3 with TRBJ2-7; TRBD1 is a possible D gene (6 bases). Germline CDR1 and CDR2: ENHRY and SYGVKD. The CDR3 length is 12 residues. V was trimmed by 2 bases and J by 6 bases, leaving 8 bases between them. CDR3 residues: CAISETTGEQYF. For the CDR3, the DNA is TGTGCCATCAGTGAGACGACAGGCGAGCAGTACTTC.

In DNA form, the CDR3 reads TGTGCCAGCAGGCTGACTAGCGGGAGCACAGATACGCAGTATTTT. This sequence encodes CASRLTSGSTDTQYF. The chain joins TRBV5-4 to TRBJ2-3, with TRBD2 matching over 10 bases. V lost 5 bases and J lost 0; bases outside the gene matches: 3. CDR1 and CDR2 from the germline V gene are SGHNT and YYREEE (reference sequence). The CDR3 consists of 15 residues. Combining the CDR3 with reference TRBV5-4 and TRBJ2-3 gives the whole variable domain ETGVTQSPTHLIKTRGQQVTLRCSSQSGHNTVSWYQQALGQGPQFIFQYYREEENGRGNFPPRFSGLQFPNYSSELNVNALELDDSALYLCASRLTSGSTDTQYFGPGTRLTVL.

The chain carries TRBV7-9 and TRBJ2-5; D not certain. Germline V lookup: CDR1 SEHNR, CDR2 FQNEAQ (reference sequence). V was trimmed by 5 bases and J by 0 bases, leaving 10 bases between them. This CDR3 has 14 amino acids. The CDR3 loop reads CASSQGAYQETQYF. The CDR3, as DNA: TGTGCCAGCAGCCAAGGCGCGTACCAAGAGACCCAGTACTTC. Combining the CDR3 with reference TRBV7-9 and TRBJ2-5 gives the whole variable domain DTGVSQNPRHKITKRGQNVTFRCDPISEHNRLYWYRQTLGQGPEFLTYFQNEAQLEKSRLLSDRFSAERPKGSFSTLEIQRTEQGDSAMYLCASSQGAYQETQYFGPGTRLLVL.

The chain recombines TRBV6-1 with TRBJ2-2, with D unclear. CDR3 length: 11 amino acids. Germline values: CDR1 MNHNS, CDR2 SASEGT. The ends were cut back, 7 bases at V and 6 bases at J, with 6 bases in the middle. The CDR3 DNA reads TGTGCCAGCAAGTTCCCCGGGGAGCTGTTTTTT. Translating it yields CASKFPGELFF.

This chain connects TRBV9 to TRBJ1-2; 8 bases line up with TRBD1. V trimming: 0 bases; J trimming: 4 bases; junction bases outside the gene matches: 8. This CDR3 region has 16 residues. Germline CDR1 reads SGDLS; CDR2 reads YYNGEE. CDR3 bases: TGTGCCAGCAGCGTAGAAGGACAGGGCCTAGGCTATGGCTACACCTTC. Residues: CASSVEGQGLGYGYTF.

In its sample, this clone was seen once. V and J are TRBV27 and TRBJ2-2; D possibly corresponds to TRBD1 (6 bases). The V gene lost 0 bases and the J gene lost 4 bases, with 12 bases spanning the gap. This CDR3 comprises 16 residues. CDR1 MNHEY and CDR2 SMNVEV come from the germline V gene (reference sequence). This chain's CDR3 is CASSLSRTAFTGELFF. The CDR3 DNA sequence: TGTGCCAGCAGTTTATCCAGGACAGCTTTCACCGGGGAGCTGTTTTTT.

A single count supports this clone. As DNA, the CDR3 is TGTGCCAGCAGCCGCGGGACAGGGGCGGCTCAGCCCCAGCATTTT. This codes for CASSRGTGAAQPQHF. The chain employs TRBV5-6 and TRBJ1-5; 10 nucleotides align to TRBD1. With 4 bases clipped from V and 6 bases from J, the junction kept 7 bases outside the gene matches. CDR1 is SGHDT, CDR2 YYEEEE, per germline. This CDR3 has 15 amino acids.

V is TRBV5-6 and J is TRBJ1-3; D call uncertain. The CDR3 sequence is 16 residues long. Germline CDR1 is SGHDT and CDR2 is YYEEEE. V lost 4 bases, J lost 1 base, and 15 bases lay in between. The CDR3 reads CASSPTSGSSGNTIYF. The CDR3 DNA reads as TGTGCCAGCAGCCCAACGTCGGGTTCTTCTGGAAACACCATATATTTT.

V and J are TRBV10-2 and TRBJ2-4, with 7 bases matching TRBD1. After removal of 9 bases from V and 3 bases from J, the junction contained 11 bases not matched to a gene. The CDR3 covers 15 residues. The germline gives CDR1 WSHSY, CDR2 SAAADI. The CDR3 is CASATTGESKNIQYF. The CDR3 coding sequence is TGCGCCAGTGCTACCACAGGGGAGAGCAAAAACATTCAGTACTTC.

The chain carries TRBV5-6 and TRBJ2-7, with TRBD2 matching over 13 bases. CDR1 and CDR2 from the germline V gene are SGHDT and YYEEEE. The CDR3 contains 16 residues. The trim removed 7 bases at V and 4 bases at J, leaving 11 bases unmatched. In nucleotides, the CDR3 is TGTGCCAGCCAAAGGGAGCCGGGACTAGCGGGGTACGAGCAGTACTTC. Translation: CASQREPGLAGYEQYF.